This T cell receptor beta chain was captured in a study of control samples from healthy donors and cancer patients. Libraries were prepared by immunoSEQ multiplex PCR; TCRdb keeps only in-frame clonotypes and omits some of them. The repertoire holds approximately 150,000 clones, with 88% as singletons. Germline loops: CDR1 MNHEY, CDR2 SVGAGI. The V end lost 2 bases, the J end lost 4 bases, and 12 bases lay between the germline ends. The CDR3 runs to 15 residues. Source material: blood. The chain links TRBV6-5 to TRBJ1-3; D remains ambiguous. This sequence was found in a man between 18 and 29 years old in good health. The CDR3 DNA reads as TGTGCCAGCAGTTACCCTCATAGGACCGGAAACACCATATATTTT. Amino acids: CASSYPHRTGNTIYF.